This TCR beta chain derives from a study of response to subunit inactivated influenza vaccine. Study findings and constraints: Few new T cells, the authors suggested, are recruited by each seasonal influenza vaccination.

TCRdb re-analysed the RT-PCR reads in MiXCR, keeping a single row per CDR3 protein. The data hold approximately 520,000 distinct CDR3 sequences, with more than 15% observed a single time. The V segment lost 0 bases and the J segment 7 bases; nucleotides outside the gene matches: 7. Germline CDR1 is SGDLS and CDR2 is YYNGEE. The CDR3 length is 14 residues. This clonotype was seen repeatedly, ten times or more. As yet, its antigen is unknown. The input for sequencing was CD4+ T cells sorted from PBMCs, taken less than 30 months after vaccination. The gene calls are TRBV9 and TRBJ2-7; 7 bases match TRBD1. The TCR was taken from a man between 50 and 70 years old who received an inactivated influenza vaccine. This chain's CDR3 is CASSVEAGGWEQYF. The CDR3 bases are TGTGCCAGCAGCGTAGAAGCAGGGGGATGGGAGCAGTACTTC.